The rows below give T cell receptor beta chains drawn from one sample of a study of neoadjuvant anti-PD-1 for oral cavity cancer. Produced via immunoSEQ multiplex PCR; TCRdb's table is partial and in-frame only. The sample lists more than 50,000 clones, more than 65% occurring once. The sequences come from PBMCs, collected before nivolumab (anti-PD-1) treatment. These receptors came from a person aged 40-85 years with oral cavity squamous cell carcinoma. Both conserved end residues are part of each CDR3. D genes are given only for firm matches. Rows may omit the clone size; those that give it use once, few, many or a size class.

v_call: TRBV6-1
d_call: TRBD1
j_call: TRBJ1-4
clone_size: few
cdr3_aa: CARHDRGEKLFF
cdr3_nt: TGTGCCAGACATGACAGGGGTGAAAAACTGTTTTTT

v_call: TRBV7-6
d_call: -
j_call: TRBJ2-7
clone_size: once
cdr3_aa: CASATGLYEQYF
cdr3_nt: TGTGCCAGCGCGACAGGTCTCTACGAGCAGTACTTC

v_call: TRBV5-6
d_call: -
j_call: TRBJ2-7
clone_size: -
cdr3_aa: CASSESAREQYF
cdr3_nt: TGTGCCAGCAGCGAAAGCGCTAGGGAGCAGTACTTC

v_call: TRBV11-2
d_call: -
j_call: TRBJ1-1
clone_size: -
cdr3_aa: CASSLGPSGTEAFF
cdr3_nt: TGTGCCAGCAGCTTAGGTCCTAGTGGCACTGAAGCTTTCTTT

v_call: TRBV5-4
d_call: TRBD1
j_call: TRBJ1-2
clone_size: few
cdr3_aa: CASSPGDSSNYGYTF
cdr3_nt: TGTGCCAGCAGCCCGGGGGACAGCTCTAACTATGGCTACACCTTC

v_call: TRBV7-6
d_call: TRBD2
j_call: TRBJ2-5
clone_size: once
cdr3_aa: CASSGRTSGRVGETQYF
cdr3_nt: TGTGCCAGCAGCGGGCGGACTAGCGGGAGAGTTGGAGAGACCCAGTACTTC

v_call: TRBV5-1
d_call: -
j_call: TRBJ1-2
clone_size: -
cdr3_aa: CASSPEEPNYGYTF
cdr3_nt: TGCGCCAGCAGCCCGGAGGAGCCTAACTATGGCTACACCTTC

v_call: TRBV5-1
d_call: -
j_call: TRBJ2-7
clone_size: -
cdr3_aa: CASSADGRGAHEQYF
cdr3_nt: TGCGCCAGCAGCGCCGACGGCCGGGGGGCCCACGAGCAGTACTTC

v_call: TRBV6-1
d_call: -
j_call: TRBJ1-5
clone_size: -
cdr3_aa: CASSALGGRMRRSNQPQHF
cdr3_nt: TGTGCCAGCAGTGCCTTGGGGGGGCGGATGCGTAGAAGCAATCAGCCCCAGCATTTT

v_call: TRBV19
d_call: -
j_call: TRBJ1-2
clone_size: few
cdr3_aa: CASSRRRRGVSYGYTF
cdr3_nt: TGTGCCAGTAGCCGCCGGCGACGGGGGGTGAGCTATGGCTACACCTTC

v_call: TRBV10-2
d_call: -
j_call: TRBJ2-3
clone_size: -
cdr3_aa: CASSDLVRGGPDTQYF
cdr3_nt: TGCGCCAGCAGTGACTTGGTGAGGGGGGGTCCAGATACGCAGTATTTT

v_call: TRBV28
d_call: -
j_call: TRBJ1-6
clone_size: -
cdr3_aa: CASREGARSSYNSPLHF
cdr3_nt: TGTGCCAGCAGAGAAGGAGCAAGGAGCTCCTATAATTCACCCCTCCACTTT

v_call: TRBV4-1
d_call: -
j_call: TRBJ1-5
clone_size: -
cdr3_aa: CASSRLRGGGQPQHF
cdr3_nt: TGCGCCAGCAGCCGCCTGAGAGGTGGAGGACAGCCCCAGCATTTT

v_call: TRBV7-2
d_call: -
j_call: TRBJ1-4
clone_size: once
cdr3_aa: CASSLSEGQLFF
cdr3_nt: TGTGCCAGCAGCTTAAGTGAAGGCCAACTGTTTTTT

v_call: TRBV27
d_call: TRBD1
j_call: TRBJ1-4
clone_size: -
cdr3_aa: CASSLSVPGTGSEKLFF
cdr3_nt: TGTGCCAGCAGTTTATCAGTCCCGGGGACAGGGAGCGAAAAACTGTTTTTT

v_call: TRBV5-6
d_call: -
j_call: TRBJ1-5
clone_size: -
cdr3_aa: CASSLQENQPQHF
cdr3_nt: TGTGCCAGCAGCTTACAGGAAAATCAGCCCCAGCATTTT

v_call: TRBV29-1
d_call: -
j_call: TRBJ2-1
clone_size: -
cdr3_aa: CSVEGPNSYNEQFF
cdr3_nt: TGCAGCGTTGAAGGGCCAAACTCCTACAATGAGCAGTTCTTC

v_call: TRBV28
d_call: -
j_call: TRBJ1-1
clone_size: -
cdr3_aa: CASSFRGTEAFF
cdr3_nt: TGTGCCAGCAGTTTCAGGGGAACTGAAGCTTTCTTT